Listed here are 23 T cell receptor beta chains from one sample, sequenced in a study of cytomegalovirus exposure and HLA in healthy donors. The PCR used 60 Vbeta and 13 Jbeta primers. The method was immunoSEQ multiplex PCR; TCRdb's version includes in-frame clones alone and lacks a portion of them. This sample has roughly 130,000 clones, with about 85% found just once. Sequenced input: PBMCs. Receptors were obtained from a boy younger than 18 in good health and CMV-seronegative.

The J gene is TRBJ1-6, the V gene TRBV5-4; weak D call: TRBD1 (6 bases). Germline V gives CDR1 SGHNT, CDR2 YYREEE (reference sequence). V dropped 4 bases and J dropped 12 bases, with 14 bases sitting between them. The CDR3 extends over 13 amino acids. This CDR3 is CASSRQEVGPLHF. CDR3 DNA sequence: TGTGCCAGCAGCCGACAGGAGGTAGGACCCCTCCACTTT.

V is TRBV5-1 and J is TRBJ2-1; TRBD2 agrees at 10 bases. In germline, CDR1 is SGHRS, CDR2 YFSETQ. J lost 0 bases, V lost 4 bases, and 4 bases had no gene match. This CDR3 has 16 amino acids. The CDR3 DNA is TGCGCCAGCAGCCCAGGACTAGCGGACTCCTACAATGAGCAGTTCTTC. This sequence encodes CASSPGLADSYNEQFF.

The chain couples TRBV7-2 to TRBJ1-1; TRBD1 aligns across 7 bases. V lost 8 bases, J lost 1 base, and 4 bases stayed unmatched. Germline values: CDR1 SGHTA, CDR2 FQGNSA. The length of the CDR3 is 13 residues. The CDR3 loop is CASGGQTNTEAFF. CDR3 nucleotides: TGTGCCAGCGGGGGACAGACGAACACTGAAGCTTTCTTT.

This clone was observed a few times. CDR3 DNA sequence: TGTGCCAGCAGTTCCGGGACTAGCGGGAGGGCCGGGCAGTTCTTC. As protein: CASSSGTSGRAGQFF. This chain connects TRBV27 to TRBJ2-1; 16 nucleotides line up with TRBD2. V lost 4 bases, J lost 12 bases, and 6 bases stayed unmatched. Germline CDR1 and CDR2: MNHEY and SMNVEV (reference sequence). The CDR3 runs to 15 residues.

The V call is TRBV7-9, the J call TRBJ2-1, with TRBD1 matching over 8 bases. Germline CDR1 is SEHNR and CDR2 is FQNEAQ (reference sequence). The CDR3 has 16 amino acids. With 6 bases clipped from V and 0 bases from J, the junction kept 7 bases outside the gene matches. CDR3 nucleotide sequence: TGTGCCAGCAGACCTAGGACAGGGAGCTCCTACAATGAGCAGTTCTTC. This translates into CASRPRTGSSYNEQFF.

This chain links TRBV7-9 with TRBJ2-1, with TRBD2 identical over 7 bases. This CDR3 region has 16 residues. The J segment lost 0 bases and the V segment lost 5 bases, leaving 7 bases of the junction unmatched. The germline V gene has CDR1 SEHNR and CDR2 FQNEAQ (reference sequence). CDR3 amino acids: CASSPLGGSSYNEQFF. The CDR3 nucleotides are TGTGCCAGCAGCCCCTTGGGGGGGAGCTCCTACAATGAGCAGTTCTTC.

The chain combines TRBV7-9 with TRBJ1-2, with TRBD1 matching 7 bases. The CDR3 has 13 residues. V shed 6 bases, J shed 4 bases, and the junction held 5 bases outside the gene matches. Germline CDR1 reads SEHNR; CDR2 reads FQNEAQ (reference sequence). CDR3 sequence reads: CASRPGTAYGYTF. In DNA form, the CDR3 reads TGTGCCAGCAGACCGGGGACAGCCTATGGCTACACCTTC.

This chain connects TRBV5-4 to TRBJ2-1, with D possibly matching TRBD2 (5 bases). The CDR3 length is 15 residues. V was cut by 2 bases and J by 0 bases, with 9 bases left in between. Germline V gene lookup returns CDR1 SGHNT and CDR2 YYREEE (reference sequence). The CDR3 DNA sequence: TGTGCCAGCAGCTTAGAACTAGACTCCTACAATGAGCAGTTCTTC. Translated, it gives CASSLELDSYNEQFF.

This clone was seen just once. V usage is TRBV28 and J usage is TRBJ1-2; D is possibly TRBD1 (5 bases). The CDR3 sequence is 12 residues long. V lost 6 bases and J 4 bases, leaving 9 bases between the germline ends. The germline CDR1 and CDR2 sequences are MDHEN and SYDVKM. The CDR3 sequence is CASRGVIYGYTF. The DNA for the CDR3 is TGTGCCAGCAGAGGGGTGATCTATGGCTACACCTTC.

This clone has only a few counts. The chain employs TRBV10-3 and TRBJ1-5; TRBD1 matches at 7 bases. V shed 4 bases and J 5 bases; nucleotides not matched to a gene: 2. The CDR3 runs 13 residues. Germline V gives CDR1 ENHRY, CDR2 SYGVKD. The CDR3 DNA reads as TGTGCCATCAGTGGACAGGGAGATCAGCCCCAGCATTTT. Amino acids: CAISGQGDQPQHF.

This clone was found once. The chain recombines TRBV19 with TRBJ2-7; TRBD2 aligns across 7 bases. The germline CDR1 and CDR2 sequences are LNHDA and SQIVND (reference sequence). The CDR3 contains 14 residues. The ends lost 3 bases at V and 0 bases at J; junction bases unmatched: 2. CDR3 bases: TGTGCCAGTAGTATGCGGGGGAGCTCCTACGAGCAGTACTTC. It specifies CASSMRGSSYEQYF.

The CDR3 loop reads CASSSSRQGGTDTQYF. In DNA, the CDR3 is TGTGCCAGCAGCTCATCACGACAGGGGGGCACAGATACGCAGTATTTT. The chain uses TRBV5-4 and TRBJ2-3; 9 bases match TRBD1. Germline CDR1 is SGHNT and CDR2 is YYREEE (reference sequence). Trimming at V came to 3 bases and at J to 1 base, leaving 6 bases not matched to a gene. This CDR3 has 16 residues.

V is TRBV5-8 and J is TRBJ2-1; 12 nucleotides agree with TRBD2. The germline V gene encodes CDR1 SGHTS and CDR2 YDEGEE. The trim removed 0 bases at V and 2 bases at J, leaving 0 bases unmatched. CDR3 length: 16 residues. DNA for the CDR3: TGTGCCAGCAGCTTGGGACTAGCGGGAGCCTACAATGAGCAGTTCTTC. As protein: CASSLGLAGAYNEQFF.

The gene calls are TRBV7-9 and TRBJ1-2; no definite D call. The germline V gene has CDR1 SEHNR and CDR2 FQNEAQ (reference sequence). The CDR3 has 12 amino acids. Trimming cost V 5 bases and J 4 bases, with 8 bases left between them. The CDR3 region is CASSVMSYGYTF. In DNA form, the CDR3 reads TGTGCCAGCAGCGTAATGTCCTATGGCTACACCTTC.

The chain carries TRBV18 and TRBJ2-2, with 14 bases fitting TRBD2. CDR3 length equals 16 residues. Germline assignment: CDR1 KGHSH and CDR2 LQKENI. Germline trimming cut 8 bases from V and 5 bases from J; bases unmatched to any gene: 7. The CDR3 protein is CASPTGTSGGTGELFF. The DNA for the CDR3 is TGTGCCAGCCCCACCGGGACTAGCGGGGGAACCGGGGAGCTGTTTTTT.

This chain joins TRBV6-1 and TRBJ2-3; perhaps TRBD1 as D (6 bases). Germline V gives CDR1 MNHNS, CDR2 SASEGT. This CDR3 is built from 17 residues. Trimming shortened V by 0 bases and J by 5 bases, and 18 bases separated the two germline ends. As DNA, the CDR3 is TGTGCCAGCAGTGAAGCTCCTCCAGGGCAGGGGTTAGATACGCAGTATTTT. Translating it yields CASSEAPPGQGLDTQYF.

This sequence joins TRBV7-3 and TRBJ1-1; D is uncertain. CDR3 length equals 13 residues. Trimming removed 2 bases from V and 0 bases from J, with 4 bases in between. The germline gives CDR1 SGHTA, CDR2 FQGTGA. CDR3 nucleotide sequence: TGTGCCAGCAGCTTACAGATGAACACTGAAGCTTTCTTT. Its translation: CASSLQMNTEAFF. The full variable domain, rest sourced from reference TRBV7-3 and TRBJ1-1, is GAGVSQTPSNKVTEKGKYVELRCDPISGHTALYWYRQSLGQGPEFLIYFQGTGAADDSGLPNDRFFAVRPEGSVSTLKIQRTERGDSAVYLCASSLQMNTEAFFGQGTRLTVV.

V and J are TRBV5-1 and TRBJ1-2; a possible D gene is TRBD1 (5 bases). The V and J ends lost 3 bases and 5 bases respectively, with 14 bases between them. The CDR3 has 14 amino acids. The germline V gene encodes CDR1 SGHRS and CDR2 YFSETQ. CDR3: CASSYPIKGYGYTF. The CDR3 nucleotides read TGCGCCAGCAGCTACCCGATTAAGGGGTATGGCTACACCTTC.

The rearrangement uses TRBV30 and TRBJ2-1; no definite D call. The ends were cut back, 5 bases at V and 6 bases at J, with 5 bases in the middle. The CDR3 is made up of 10 amino acids. Germline V gene sequence: CDR1 GTSNPN, CDR2 SVGIG (reference sequence). The CDR3, as DNA: TGTGCCTGGGTGAGCAATGAGCAGTTCTTC. Its protein product is CAWVSNEQFF.

The rearrangement joins TRBV7-9 to TRBJ2-7; 8 bases are a match to TRBD2. CDR1 is SEHNR, CDR2 FQNEAQ, per germline (reference sequence). This CDR3 has 16 amino acids. Trimming removed 1 base from V and 5 bases from J; junction bases left unmatched: 10. In nucleotides, the CDR3 is TGTGCCAGCAGCTTAGTCCGAAGCGGGAGTCTCAACGAGCAGTACTTC. As protein: CASSLVRSGSLNEQYF.

This clone came up once. This chain joins TRBV12-5 and TRBJ2-2; 9 positions match TRBD1. The CDR3 contains 15 residues. The V gene's germline CDR1 is LGHNT and CDR2 FRNRAP. With 3 bases clipped from V and 5 bases from J, the junction kept 4 bases outside the gene matches. The CDR3 sequence: CASGFDRGWTGELFF. The DNA of the CDR3 is TGTGCTAGTGGTTTCGACAGGGGGTGGACCGGGGAGCTGTTTTTT.

The chain carries TRBV5-4 and TRBJ1-1; 10 bases line up with TRBD1. This CDR3 is 12 amino acids long. Germline CDR1 and CDR2: SGHNT and YYREEE (reference sequence). The V segment lost 4 bases and the J segment 7 bases; nucleotides outside the gene matches: 1. The CDR3 DNA is TGTGCCAGCAGCGGGACAGGGGTTGAAGCTTTCTTT. Protein product: CASSGTGVEAFF.

V is TRBV29-1 and J is TRBJ2-1; the D gene is possibly TRBD1 (6 bases). CDR1 is SQVTM and CDR2 is ANQGSEA in the germline V gene. Between the trimmed V and J ends, which lost 3 bases and 1 base, there was a span of 7 bases. This CDR3 is built from 13 residues. The CDR3, as DNA: TGCAGCGTTGAGCAGGGGTCCTACAATGAGCAGTTCTTC. Translating gives CSVEQGSYNEQFF.